Detailed here is one TCR beta chain. This sample was included in a study of shared clonotypes between healthy human individuals. The V gene end was trimmed by 1 base and the J gene end by 2 bases; junction bases not matched to a gene: 6. CDR3 length: 15 residues. Per the germline V gene, CDR1 is SGHRS and CDR2 is YFSETQ. Measured with immunoSEQ multiplex PCR; TCRdb has only the in-frame clones, and not every one. The sample has about 500,000 clones, over 60% seen once. This chain joins TRBV5-1 and TRBJ2-7; TRBD1 agrees at 7 bases. This sequence was found in a middle-aged woman in good health. Some clones in this sample may be carry-over from other donors' samples. Source material: PBMCs. Here the CDR3 reads CASSLLGTATYEQYF. The CDR3 coding sequence is TGCGCCAGCAGCTTGTTGGGGACAGCGACCTACGAGCAGTACTTC.